This TCR beta chain is from a study of CD8+ T cells in alopecia areata. Study in general: Affected scalp percentage determined the severity score of treated patients. Study-wide findings and caveats: Under tofacitinib, fewer expanded CD8+ clones appeared among the top 100 scalp clones. Many expanded lesional clones remained in scalp and blood on tofacitinib. Unlike in mice, where it was clearer, TCR sharing across patients was less clear, possibly HLA-related.

Treatment in this sample: oral pan-JAK inhibitor, 5-10 mg twice daily. Deletions cut 5 bases from V and 8 bases from J, with 12 bases between. Germline CDR1 LNHNV, CDR2 YYDKDF (reference sequence). The CDR3 totals 12 residues. Worth noting for this clone: The antigen is undetermined.

Following RNA extraction, reverse transcription yielded cDNA that acted as the sequencing template. Sequencing was performed with immunoSEQ multiplex PCR; in TCRdb, only in-frame clones are kept and a portion is missing. The sample includes some 190,000 clones, 51% of them seen just once. The sequenced sample was CD8+ T cells sorted from blood, obtained around week 54, from a patient treated with tofacitinib. The TCR was taken from a human donor with alopecia areata. J is TRBJ1-2 and V is TRBV15, with D possibly being TRBD1 (5 bases). CDR3 in DNA: TGTGCCACCAGCCGCGCAGGGAACGGCTACACCTTC. Its protein product is CATSRAGNGYTF.